Presented here are 9 T cell receptor beta chains from one specimen sequenced in a study of cytomegalovirus exposure and HLA in healthy donors. Amplification used 60 Vbeta primers and 13 Jbeta primers. Clones were read by immunoSEQ multiplex PCR, and TCRdb kept only the in-frame ones, dropping some. Of 150,000 to 190,000 clones listed, 70% to 85% are singletons. Material for sequencing was PBMCs. The receptors stem from a woman in her 50s in good health and CMV-seropositive.

The chain carries TRBV27 and TRBJ1-5, with D possibly TRBD1 on 5 matching bases. CDR1 is MNHEY, CDR2 SMNVEV, per germline (reference sequence). This CDR3 comprises 15 residues. Trimming removed 0 bases from V and 5 bases from J, with 11 bases in between. CDR3 in amino acids: CASSLSGGVHQPQHF. CDR3 sequence (DNA): TGTGCCAGCAGTTTATCGGGGGGGGTGCATCAGCCCCAGCATTTT.

The chain couples TRBV13 to TRBJ1-2, with D perhaps TRBD1 (6 bases). Germline CDR1 is PRHDT and CDR2 is FYEKMQ (reference sequence). This CDR3 has 16 amino acids. V shed 2 bases and J shed 1 base, with 14 bases lying between them. CDR3 amino acids: CASSLFRDKLNYGYTF. The CDR3 nucleotides are TGTGCCAGCAGCTTATTTCGGGACAAACTTAACTATGGCTACACCTTC. Using reference TRBV13 and TRBJ1-2 for the parts outside the CDR3, the full variable domain is AAGVIQSPRHLIKEKRETATLKCYPIPRHDTVYWYQQGPGQDPQFLISFYEKMQSDKGSIPDRFSAQQFSDYHSELNMSSLELGDSALYFCASSLFRDKLNYGYTFGSGTRLTVV.

J is TRBJ2-7 and V is TRBV7-2, with D tentatively TRBD2 (5 bases). Germline CDR1 is SGHTA and CDR2 is FQGNSA. The CDR3 sequence is 15 residues long. V lost 6 bases to trimming and J lost 0 bases, with 15 bases between them. CDR3: CASSIERIPSYEQYF. The DNA of the CDR3 is TGTGCCAGCAGTATTGAGCGGATTCCCTCCTACGAGCAGTACTTC.

The chain recombines TRBV11-2 with TRBJ1-4; tentatively, D is TRBD1 (5 bases). CDR1 is SGHAT, CDR2 FQNNGV, per germline. V lost 1 base, J lost 0 bases, and 12 bases lay in between. This CDR3 spans 17 amino acids. This CDR3 reads CASSLARTFATNEKLFF. As DNA, the CDR3 is TGTGCCAGCAGCTTAGCTCGGACATTTGCAACTAATGAAAAACTGTTTTTT.

The chain joins TRBV4-3 to TRBJ2-1; TRBD2 aligns across 10 bases. CDR3 length: 14 amino acids. The germline CDR1 and CDR2 sequences are LGHNA and YSLEER. The J segment lost 8 bases and the V segment lost 1 base, leaving 2 bases of the junction unmatched. CDR3 region: CASSQALAGDEQFF. The CDR3 region has the DNA TGCGCCAGCAGCCAAGCTCTAGCGGGGGATGAGCAGTTCTTC.

J is TRBJ2-7 and V is TRBV11-2, with 8 bases lining up with TRBD1. The CDR3 loop spans 15 amino acids. CDR1 is SGHAT, CDR2 FQNNGV, per germline. The junction had 6 bases not matched to a gene; V was cut back by 1 base and J by 4 bases. In DNA, the CDR3 is TGTGCCAGCAGCTTAGTTGACAGGGGAAAGTACGAGCAGTACTTC. Translated, it gives CASSLVDRGKYEQYF.

The chain couples TRBV5-4 to TRBJ1-1; D is unresolved. V shed 0 bases and J shed 0 bases, with 12 bases lying between them. Germline V gene data show CDR1 as SGHNT and CDR2 as YYREEE (reference sequence). This CDR3 spans 16 amino acids. Here the CDR3 DNA reads TGTGCCAGCAGCTTGGGACTAACGTCCATGAACACTGAAGCTTTCTTT. This gives the protein CASSLGLTSMNTEAFF.

J is TRBJ2-7 and V is TRBV4-1; 7 bases agree with TRBD1. Germline-derived CDR1 and CDR2 are MGHRA and YSYEKL. The V and J ends lost 5 bases and 5 bases, in that order; junction bases with no gene match: 9. The length of the CDR3 is 14 residues. Here the CDR3 reads CASSARQGLHEQYF. Here the CDR3 DNA reads TGCGCCAGCAGCGCACGACAGGGCCTCCACGAGCAGTACTTC.

The chain employs TRBV5-6 and TRBJ1-2, with 10 bases fitting TRBD1. J gave up 6 bases and V 4 bases, and 3 bases lay outside the gene matches. Germline V gene sequence: CDR1 SGHDT, CDR2 YYEEEE. CDR3 length: 13 amino acids. The chain's CDR3 is CASSPGTGDGYTF. CDR3 sequence (DNA): TGTGCCAGCAGCCCTGGGACAGGGGATGGCTACACCTTC. Full variable domain (remainder filled in from reference TRBV5-6 and TRBJ1-2): DAGVTQSPTHLIKTRGQQVTLRCSPKSGHDTVSWYQQALGQGPQFIFQYYEEEERQRGNFPDRFSGHQFPNYSSELNVNALLLGDSALYLCASSPGTGDGYTFGSGTRLTVV.